This T cell receptor (beta chain) was captured in a study of molecular identifiers for immune sequencing clone quantification. On the study more broadly: In replicates, RNA taken from around 18,000 or 91,000 naive CD8 cells was divided five ways, and four portions underwent sequencing. Findings and caveats of the study: Whereas clones above 20 RNA copies held under 1% of naive-cell molecules, they held over 97% of effector molecules.

A word on this clonotype: Its specificity is unknown. Likely a read error: the CDR3 ends without its conserved phenylalanine or tryptophan.

Methods described previously, with TCR primers listed, were used for bulk TCR libraries. TCRdb used MiXCR to reprocess the PCR reads, holding one entry per CDR3 protein. This table has about 640,000 distinct CDR3 sequences, around 20% appearing once. The CDR3 is 15 residues long. Germline CDR1 is MDHEN and CDR2 is SYDVKM. Trimming pared 2 bases from V and 0 bases from J, leaving 9 bases between. Sorted cells numbering 20,000 to 1,000,000, with 10%, 30% or 50% RNA, yielded the naive CD8 libraries. Sequencing used naive CD8+ T cells from blood, with Jurkat cell RNA spiked in. Subset of the sample: FACS-sorted CD8+CD4-CCR7+CD45RA+ naive T cells. This TCR was sampled from a human donor in good health. Some libraries in this study had Jurkat cell RNA spiked in. The V gene is TRBV28, the J gene TRBJ2-3, with D perhaps being TRBD1 or TRBD2 (5 bases each). CDR3 in amino acids: CASSLEWGSTDTQYS. The DNA for the CDR3 is TGTGCCAGCAGTTTAGAGTGGGGGAGCACAGATACGCAGTATTCT.